The 28 T cell receptor beta chains listed next were all sequenced from one sample in a study of cytomegalovirus exposure and HLA in healthy donors. TCRdb keeps only in-frame clones here, not all; method: immunoSEQ multiplex PCR. The table records 110,000 to 150,000 clones, nearly 90% of them present only once. Sequenced material: PBMCs. The receptors were sampled from a woman aged 18-29 years in good health and CMV-seropositive.

This clone occurred a few times. The V and J genes are TRBV30 and TRBJ2-7; 14 bases map to TRBD2. Germline V gene sequence: CDR1 GTSNPN, CDR2 SVGIG (reference sequence). The CDR3 runs 15 residues. V shed 4 bases, J shed 4 bases, and the junction held 6 bases outside the gene matches. The CDR3 reads CAWISTSGGAYEQYF. As DNA, the CDR3 is TGTGCCTGGATATCGACTAGCGGGGGGGCATACGAGCAGTACTTC.

The gene calls are TRBV30 and TRBJ1-1; 9 bases match TRBD1. CDR3 size: 15 residues. The germline V gene encodes CDR1 GTSNPN and CDR2 SVGIG (reference sequence). V dropped 7 bases and J dropped 0; count of bases not matched to a gene: 9. The CDR3 loop is CASGTGTLMNTEAFF. The CDR3 DNA reads TGTGCCTCCGGGACAGGGACGCTAATGAACACTGAAGCTTTCTTT.

The chain recombines TRBV7-2 with TRBJ1-4; D remains ambiguous. The CDR3 extends over 13 amino acids. CDR1 and CDR2 (germline): SGHTA, FQGNSA. Trimming pared 3 bases from V and 4 bases from J, leaving 6 bases between. The DNA for the CDR3 is TGTGCCAGCAGCTTGGGCCTTAATGAAAAACTGTTTTTT. This gives the protein CASSLGLNEKLFF. The full variable domain, completed using reference TRBV7-2 and TRBJ1-4, is GAGVSQSPSNKVTEKGKDVELRCDPISGHTALYWYRQSLGQGLEFLIYFQGNSAPDKSGLPSDRFSAERTGGSVSTLTIQRTQQEDSAVYLCASSLGLNEKLFFGSGTQLSVL.

V and J are TRBV9 and TRBJ1-2, with D uncertain. Per germline, CDR1 SGDLS and CDR2 YYNGEE. The germline V and J ends were trimmed by 0 bases and 8 bases, with 11 bases remaining between them. The CDR3 is made up of 13 amino acids. For the CDR3, the DNA is TGTGCCAGCAGCGTAGGAAGCCACTCCGGCTACACCTTC. This encodes CASSVGSHSGYTF. The full variable domain, rest sourced from reference TRBV9 and TRBJ1-2, is DSGVTQTPKHLITATGQRVTLRCSPRSGDLSVYWYQQSLDQGLQFLIQYYNGEERAKGNILERFSAQQFPDLHSELNLSSLELGDSALYFCASSVGSHSGYTFGSGTRLTVV.

V and J are TRBV4-3 and TRBJ2-5; D not certain. Trimming cost V 1 base and J 5 bases, with 14 bases left between them. CDR1 is LGHNA and CDR2 is YSLEER in the germline V gene. This CDR3 spans 15 amino acids. The CDR3 sequence: CASSQGAKVVETQYF. The CDR3 nucleotides are TGCGCCAGCAGCCAAGGGGCTAAGGTAGTGGAGACCCAGTACTTC.

J is TRBJ2-5 and V is TRBV6-1; tentative D call: TRBD2 (5 bases). CDR3 length: 19 amino acids. V lost 2 bases, J lost 5 bases, and 27 bases lay in between. Germline V gene data show CDR1 as MNHNS and CDR2 as SASEGT. The CDR3 protein is CASSEIGWTQHRSAETQYF. The CDR3 DNA follows: TGTGCCAGCAGTGAAATTGGATGGACTCAACATCGAAGTGCGGAGACCCAGTACTTC.

CDR3 loop: CASQRGDSPLHF. Written as DNA, the CDR3 is TGTGCCAGTCAGCGGGGAGATTCACCCCTCCACTTT. V gene TRBV6-5 combines with J gene TRBJ1-6; D gene uncertain. Deletions cut 9 bases from V and 8 bases from J, with 11 bases between. Germline CDR1 reads MNHEY; CDR2 reads SVGAGI. The CDR3 contains 12 residues.

This clone was recorded once. The chain carries TRBV6-1 and TRBJ2-7; TRBD1 might be the D (6 bases). Germline CDR1 MNHNS, CDR2 SASEGT. V lost 2 bases, J lost 1 base, and 9 bases lay in between. This CDR3 region has 14 residues. As DNA, the CDR3 is TGTGCCAGCAGTGAAAGAAGGGGGTCCTACGAGCAGTACTTC. Its translation: CASSERRGSYEQYF.

The J gene is TRBJ2-1, the V gene TRBV6-5, with TRBD1 matching over 9 bases. The CDR3 totals 15 residues. With 5 bases clipped from V and 10 bases from J, the junction kept 12 bases outside the gene matches. CDR1 and CDR2 (germline): MNHEY, SVGAGI. The CDR3, as DNA: TGTGCCAGCAGTAACCGGGACAGGGCCAAACTAGAGCAGTTCTTC. It codes for CASSNRDRAKLEQFF.

The V and J genes are TRBV2 and TRBJ2-3, with D possibly matching TRBD2 (5 bases). The CDR3 has 16 amino acids. With 6 bases removed from V and 3 bases from J, the gap between germline ends came to 19 bases. The V gene's germline CDR1 is SNHLY and CDR2 FYNNEI. The CDR3 DNA reads as TGTGCCAGCAGAGAGGACCCTACGGGGTGGACAGATACGCAGTATTTT. This translates into CASREDPTGWTDTQYF.

This rearrangement joins TRBV6-5 to TRBJ2-5, with D possibly being TRBD2 (7 bases). The length of the CDR3 is 14 residues. From germline, CDR1 is MNHEY and CDR2 SVGAGI. Trimming left V 7 bases short and J 2 bases short, with 14 bases between. CDR3 amino acids: CASNRGAQQETQYF. The CDR3 DNA reads TGTGCCAGCAACCGGGGGGCACAGCAAGAGACCCAGTACTTC.

This rearrangement joins TRBV10-3 to TRBJ2-7, with TRBD2 identical over 15 bases. Per the germline V gene, CDR1 is ENHRY and CDR2 is SYGVKD. The CDR3 extends over 13 amino acids. The J segment lost 6 bases and the V segment lost 9 bases, leaving 3 bases of the junction unmatched. CDR3: CAIRTSGGAEQYF. DNA of the CDR3: TGTGCCATTAGGACTAGCGGGGGGGCCGAGCAGTACTTC.

The chain couples TRBV19 to TRBJ2-5; 8 bases line up with TRBD2. Germline loops: CDR1 LNHDA, CDR2 SQIVND (reference sequence). V lost 1 base to trimming and J lost 2 bases; unmatched junction nucleotides: 6. The CDR3 loop spans 16 amino acids. CDR3 nucleotide sequence: TGTGCCAGTAGTATAGCCTGGGCGGGGGGTCAAGAGACCCAGTACTTC. This gives the protein CASSIAWAGGQETQYF.

This clone was counted a few times. CDR3 bases: TGTGCCCGAACACACAAGACGGAGTCCTACGAGCAGTACTTC. Its protein product is CARTHKTESYEQYF. The V call is TRBV19, the J call TRBJ2-7; D uncertain. The germline V gene has CDR1 LNHDA and CDR2 SQIVND (reference sequence). Trimming removed 11 bases at V and 1 base at J, with 18 bases between. The CDR3 extends over 14 amino acids.

The V gene is TRBV9, the J gene TRBJ1-2; D possibly corresponds to TRBD1 (6 bases). Germline CDR1 and CDR2: SGDLS and YYNGEE. Between the trimmed V and J ends, which lost 1 base and 2 bases, there was a span of 15 bases. CDR3 size: 16 residues. In DNA form, the CDR3 reads TGTGCCAGCAGCGTACAACTTGGGACATCGAACTATGGCTACACCTTC. Protein product: CASSVQLGTSNYGYTF.

The chain uses TRBV28 and TRBJ2-7; weak D call: TRBD1 (6 bases). CDR1 MDHEN and CDR2 SYDVKM come from the germline V gene. The CDR3 covers 14 residues. Trimming pared 4 bases from V and 2 bases from J, leaving 12 bases between. The CDR3 nucleotides are TGTGCCAGCAGTTCTACAGGGTACACCTACGAGCAGTACTTC. Its protein is CASSSTGYTYEQYF.

The rearrangement joins TRBV11-2 to TRBJ1-6; TRBD1 matches 8 bases. J gave up 8 bases and V 5 bases, and 8 bases lay outside the gene matches. Germline-derived CDR1 and CDR2 are SGHAT and FQNNGV. CDR3 length: 15 amino acids. CDR3: CASSIPGQDHSPLHF. In DNA form, the CDR3 reads TGTGCCAGCAGCATCCCGGGACAGGACCATTCACCCCTCCACTTT. Filled out from reference TRBV11-2 and TRBJ1-6, the complete variable domain reads EAGVAQSPRYKIIEKRQSVAFWCNPISGHATLYWYQQILGQGPKLLIQFQNNGVVDDSQLPKDRFSAERLKGVDSTLKIQPAKLEDSAVYLCASSIPGQDHSPLHFGNGTRLTVT.

V usage is TRBV7-2 and J usage is TRBJ2-1, with unresolved D. CDR3 length: 12 amino acids. V lost 1 base and J lost 7, with 5 bases in between. CDR1 is SGHTA, CDR2 FQGNSA, per germline. CDR3: CASSLVENEQFF. DNA for the CDR3: TGTGCCAGCAGCTTAGTAGAGAATGAGCAGTTCTTC.

This chain uses TRBV29-1 with TRBJ2-1; 9 bases agree with TRBD2. The germline CDR1 and CDR2 sequences are SQVTM and ANQGSEA. CDR3 length: 13 amino acids. After removal of 3 bases from V and 7 bases from J, the junction contained 4 bases not matched to a gene. CDR3 DNA sequence: TGCAGCGTTGAGGGTAGCGGGGGAAATGAGCAGTTCTTC. This translates into CSVEGSGGNEQFF.

This chain connects TRBV6-1 to TRBJ1-5, with D perhaps matching TRBD1 (5 bases). V gave up 5 bases and J gave up 3 bases, with 11 bases separating them. The CDR3 loop spans 14 amino acids. Per the germline V gene, CDR1 is MNHNS and CDR2 is SASEGT. The CDR3 nucleotides read TGTGCCAGCAGTCCGCGACAGCTCAATCAGCCCCAGCATTTT. Its translation is CASSPRQLNQPQHF.

The V gene is TRBV19, the J gene TRBJ1-5, with a weak D call TRBD1 (5 bases). Trimming removed 3 bases at V and 0 bases at J, with 18 bases between. CDR3 length equals 18 residues. The germline CDR1 and CDR2 sequences are LNHDA and SQIVND (reference sequence). CDR3 coding DNA: TGTGCCAGTAGTATTGGGAGCCTGGGGGGATATAGCAATCAGCCCCAGCATTTT. Translation gives CASSIGSLGGYSNQPQHF.

V is TRBV9 and J is TRBJ1-2; TRBD1 is a possible D gene (6 bases). V lost 0 bases to trimming and J lost 8 bases, with 8 bases between them. The CDR3 has 12 amino acids. Germline loops: CDR1 SGDLS, CDR2 YYNGEE. The CDR3 region has the DNA TGTGCCAGCAGCGTAGTAGGGGGAGGCTACACCTTC. Its protein is CASSVVGGGYTF.

The CDR3 DNA follows: TGCAGTGCTAGTTTATTGGAGACCCAGTACTTC. This codes for CSASLLETQYF. The chain links TRBV20-1 to TRBJ2-5; D is ambiguous. Deletions cut 3 bases from V and 5 bases from J, with 7 bases between. The CDR3 is 11 amino acids. CDR1 is DFQATT and CDR2 is SNEGSKA in the germline V gene (reference sequence).

This chain links TRBV13 with TRBJ1-4; D unresolved. V shed 0 bases and J shed 10 bases, with 6 bases lying between them. The CDR3 runs to 12 residues. Germline V lookup: CDR1 PRHDT, CDR2 FYEKMQ (reference sequence). CDR3 amino acids: CASSLGAGKLFF. CDR3 DNA: TGTGCCAGCAGCTTAGGGGCGGGAAAACTGTTTTTT. The full variable domain, with the rest looked up from reference TRBV13 and TRBJ1-4, is AAGVIQSPRHLIKEKRETATLKCYPIPRHDTVYWYQQGPGQDPQFLISFYEKMQSDKGSIPDRFSAQQFSDYHSELNMSSLELGDSALYFCASSLGAGKLFFGSGTQLSVL.

J is TRBJ1-3 and V is TRBV2; D not certain. The CDR3 sequence is 12 residues long. Germline-derived CDR1 and CDR2 are SNHLY and FYNNEI. The ends were cut back, 5 bases at V and 16 bases at J, with 18 bases in the middle. CDR3 loop: CASSFREHEFYF. In DNA, the CDR3 is TGTGCCAGCAGTTTCCGGGAGCATGAATTTTATTTT.

The chain couples TRBV9 to TRBJ2-5; D uncertain. Germline-derived CDR1 and CDR2 are SGDLS and YYNGEE. This CDR3 spans 13 amino acids. V was trimmed by 0 bases and J by 3 bases, leaving 6 bases between them. In DNA form, the CDR3 reads TGTGCCAGCAGCGTAGGGCTCGAAGAGACCCAGTACTTC. Its protein is CASSVGLEETQYF.

This chain connects TRBV7-2 to TRBJ2-5; 7 bases fit TRBD1. V was pared by 2 bases and J by 3 bases, with 6 bases of the junction left unmatched. Germline CDR1 reads SGHTA; CDR2 reads FQGNSA. The CDR3 loop spans 15 amino acids. CDR3: CASSLMTGPEETQYF. The CDR3 bases are TGTGCCAGCAGCTTAATGACAGGGCCCGAAGAGACCCAGTACTTC.

The chain employs TRBV28 and TRBJ1-2; D remains ambiguous. This CDR3 is 15 amino acids long. CDR1 MDHEN and CDR2 SYDVKM come from the germline V gene. V gave up 1 base and J gave up 0 bases, with 9 bases separating them. The CDR3: CASSLYREANYGYTF. CDR3 nucleotide sequence: TGTGCCAGCAGTTTATATCGGGAGGCTAACTATGGCTACACCTTC.